This T cell receptor beta chain was captured by sequencing in a study of shared clonotypes between healthy human individuals. A remark on this clone: Other nucleotide sequences from this sample produce the same CDR3.

Libraries were prepared by immunoSEQ multiplex PCR; TCRdb keeps only in-frame clonotypes and omits some of them. The sample lists more than 1,200,000 clones; approximately 98.5% were seen once. Germline lookup yields CDR1 MNHNY and CDR2 SVGAGI (reference sequence). Trimming took off 2 bases at V and 6 bases at J, with 3 bases between the two ends. The CDR3 runs to 11 residues. Sequenced sample: naive CD4+ T cells sorted from blood. This sample's subset: CD45RA+ positively selected. The chain joins TRBV6-6 to TRBJ2-3; D remains ambiguous. This clonotype was sampled from a man aged 25-40 years in good health. The CDR3 sequence is CASSYRDTQYF. CDR3 DNA: TGTGCCAGCAGTTACCGTGATACGCAGTATTTT.